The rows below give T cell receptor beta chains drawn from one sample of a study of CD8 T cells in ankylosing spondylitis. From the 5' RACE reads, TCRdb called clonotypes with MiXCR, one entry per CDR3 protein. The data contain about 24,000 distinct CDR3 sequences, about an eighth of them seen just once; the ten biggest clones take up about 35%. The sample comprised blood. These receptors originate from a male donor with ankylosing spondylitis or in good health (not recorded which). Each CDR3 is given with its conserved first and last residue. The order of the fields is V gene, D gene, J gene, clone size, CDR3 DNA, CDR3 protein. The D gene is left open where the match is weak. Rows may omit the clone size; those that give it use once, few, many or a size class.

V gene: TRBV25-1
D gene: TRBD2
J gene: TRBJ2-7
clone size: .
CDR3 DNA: TGTGCCAGCAGGGGGACGGCGGGAGGATTCGGATACGAGCAGTACTTC
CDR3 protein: CASRGTAGGFGYEQYF

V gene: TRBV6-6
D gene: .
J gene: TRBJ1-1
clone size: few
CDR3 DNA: TGTGCCAGCACTACTCAAACCAGGGGAACGAACACTGAAGCTTTCTTT
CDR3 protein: CASTTQTRGTNTEAFF

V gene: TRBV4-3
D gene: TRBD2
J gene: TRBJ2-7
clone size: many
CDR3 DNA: TGCGCCAGCAGCCACCGAATAGCGGGGTCCTACGAGCAGTACTTC
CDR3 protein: CASSHRIAGSYEQYF

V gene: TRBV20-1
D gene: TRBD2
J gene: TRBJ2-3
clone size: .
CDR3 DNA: TGCAGTGGGGGGGCTAGCGGGGGGCCGGTATCAGATACGCAGTATTTT
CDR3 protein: CSGGASGGPVSDTQYF

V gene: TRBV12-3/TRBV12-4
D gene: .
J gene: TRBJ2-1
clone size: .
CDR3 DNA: TGTGCCAGCAGCCCGGGACCCAACAATGAGCAGTTCTTC
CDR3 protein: CASSPGPNNEQFF

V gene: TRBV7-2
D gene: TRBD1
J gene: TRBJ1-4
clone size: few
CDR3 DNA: TGTGCCAGCAGCTTAGGAGCACAGGGGGCCGGTGAAAAACTGTTTTTT
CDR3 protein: CASSLGAQGAGEKLFF

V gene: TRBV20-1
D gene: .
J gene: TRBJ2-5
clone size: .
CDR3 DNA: TGCAGTGCTAGGGTTCTTGCGGGGGCCTCAGAGACCCAGTACTTC
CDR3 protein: CSARVLAGASETQYF

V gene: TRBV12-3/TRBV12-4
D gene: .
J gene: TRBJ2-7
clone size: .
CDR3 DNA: TGTGCCAGCAGCCTACTAGCCCGACCCCTCTACGAGCAGTACTTC
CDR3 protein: CASSLLARPLYEQYF

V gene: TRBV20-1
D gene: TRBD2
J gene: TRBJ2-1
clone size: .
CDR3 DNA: TGCAGTGCTAAACGACTAGCCCCGATTGACTACAATGAGCAGTTCTTC
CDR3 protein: CSAKRLAPIDYNEQFF

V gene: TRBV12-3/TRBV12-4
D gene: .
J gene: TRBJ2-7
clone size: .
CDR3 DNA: TGTGCCAGCAGTATCATCCTCCTGGGCAGCCGGGCCCCCTACGAGCAGTACTTC
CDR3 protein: CASSIILLGSRAPYEQYF

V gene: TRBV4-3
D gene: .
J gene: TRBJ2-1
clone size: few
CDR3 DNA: TGCGCCAGCAGCCGTCTAGTGGGGAATGAGCAGTTCTTC
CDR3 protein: CASSRLVGNEQFF

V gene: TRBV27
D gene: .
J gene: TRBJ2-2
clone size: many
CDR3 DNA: TGTGCCAGCAGACCTCGGGGATTCACCGGGGAGCTGTTTTTT
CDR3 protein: CASRPRGFTGELFF